The clone carrying this T cell receptor (beta chain) was seen a single time. No antigen is known for it. This sample is drawn from a study of PD-1 blockade in classical Hodgkin lymphoma. Regarding the study as a whole: Factors driving the repertoire differences, possibly disease activity or prior therapy, remain undefined. At C4D1, TCR diversity had climbed significantly for CD4+ cells, though not for CD8+ cells. Baseline TCR diversity was reportedly lower in newly diagnosed patients than healthy donors.

Time point indicated: cycle 4 day 1 (C4D1), after more than five weeks of nivolumab. All patients experienced relapse after autologous stem cell transplantation, and brentuximab vedotin exposure was variable. The germline V gene encodes CDR1 MGHRA and CDR2 YSYEKL. The CDR3 spans 17 residues. Trimming cost V 2 bases and J 7 bases; bases outside gene matches: 14. The assay was immunoSEQ multiplex PCR, and TCRdb's table has in-frame clones only and misses some. The table has around 45,000 clones, around 80% seen once; the top ten hold around 37%. The sequence was collected from a human donor with classical Hodgkin lymphoma. The specimen was peripheral blood mononuclear cells (PBMCs), collected before the fourth cycle of nivolumab. The chain has TRBV4-1 and TRBJ1-3; 7 bases map to TRBD1. CDR3 protein: CASSQPTRLAGGNTIYF. CDR3 coding DNA: TGCGCCAGCAGCCAACCCACCCGACTGGCAGGGGGGAACACCATATATTTT.